Below, 10 T cell receptor beta chains from the same sample are listed, as sequenced in a study of CD8 T cells in Susac syndrome. Random hexamers primed reverse transcription of about 0.5 to 1 ug RNA. In TCRdb, the immunoSEQ multiplex PCR reads were re-called with MiXCR into one record per CDR3 protein. The sample lists about 240,000 distinct CDR3 sequences; less than 96% were seen once. Source material: CD4+ T cells from PBMCs. The receptors originated from a human donor with Susac syndrome.

J is TRBJ2-1 and V is TRBV28; D is perhaps TRBD1 or TRBD2 (5 bases each). This CDR3 is 12 amino acids long. Germline V gene data show CDR1 as MDHEN and CDR2 as SYDVKM. Trimming left V 0 bases short and J 9 bases short, with 6 bases between. The CDR3 is CASSLWRGEQFF. The CDR3 bases are TGTGCCAGCAGTTTATGGAGGGGTGAGCAGTTCTTC.

In its sample, this clonotype was seen once. V usage is TRBV14 and J usage is TRBJ2-1; 10 bases agree with TRBD2. The CDR3 is 16 amino acids. V gave up 1 base and J gave up 8 bases; unmatched junction bases: 8. The germline V gene has CDR1 SGHDN and CDR2 FVKESK. CDR3 protein: CASSQGLAGVVDEQFF. In DNA, the CDR3 is TGTGCCAGCAGCCAAGGTCTAGCGGGAGTCGTCGATGAGCAGTTCTTC.

This sequence joins TRBV2 and TRBJ1-5, with a weak D call TRBD1 (6 bases). Germline V gene lookup returns CDR1 SNHLY and CDR2 FYNNEI. V lost 6 bases to trimming and J lost 8 bases, with 8 bases between them. The CDR3 has 11 residues. CDR3 amino acids: CASRGGEPQHF. The CDR3, as DNA: TGTGCCAGCAGAGGGGGAGAGCCCCAGCATTTT.

This clonotype was counted a single time. The chain has TRBV24-1 and TRBJ1-2; D may be TRBD1 (6 bases). Per the germline V gene, CDR1 is KGHDR and CDR2 is SFDVKD. Between the trimmed V and J ends, which lost 3 bases and 8 bases, there was a span of 18 bases. This CDR3 contains 15 residues. The CDR3 DNA reads as TGTGCCACCAGTGATCCTCGTCAGGGGATAGGAGGCTACACCTTC. Its protein is CATSDPRQGIGGYTF.

The chain links TRBV29-1 to TRBJ2-7; 8 bases line up with TRBD2. V dropped 4 bases and J dropped 7; count of bases not matched to a gene: 12. This CDR3 has 14 residues. Germline CDR1 SQVTM, CDR2 ANQGSEA. The CDR3 nucleotides read TGCAGCGTTGTTGCTAGCGGGTTGATGTGGGAGCAGTACTTC. Translation: CSVVASGLMWEQYF.

The chain combines TRBV30 with TRBJ2-7, with a tentative D call TRBD1 (6 bases). The germline gives CDR1 GTSNPN, CDR2 SVGIG (reference sequence). V was pared by 0 bases and J by 10 bases, with 19 bases between. CDR3 length: 14 residues. This CDR3 reads CAWSVQGPVPSQYF. The DNA for the CDR3 is TGTGCCTGGAGTGTACAGGGACCAGTTCCTAGCCAGTACTTC.

The chain employs TRBV29-1 and TRBJ2-3, with 9 bases fitting TRBD1. The CDR3 has 14 residues. The germline V gene encodes CDR1 SQVTM and CDR2 ANQGSEA. The V segment lost 6 bases and the J segment 4 bases; nucleotides outside the gene matches: 8. CDR3 protein: CSVNRGRVPDTQYF. CDR3 nucleotide sequence: TGCAGCGTGAACAGGGGGCGCGTCCCAGATACGCAGTATTTT.

The V gene is TRBV11-2, the J gene TRBJ2-3; TRBD2 aligns across 7 bases. The V gene's germline CDR1 is SGHAT and CDR2 FQNNGV. Germline trimming cut 5 bases from V and 0 bases from J; bases unmatched to any gene: 11. The CDR3 sequence is 17 residues long. The CDR3 DNA reads TGTGCCAGCAGCCCGATTAAAACTAGCGCTAGCACAGATACGCAGTATTTT. It specifies CASSPIKTSASTDTQYF. Full variable domain (outside the CDR3, taken from reference TRBV11-2 and TRBJ2-3): EAGVAQSPRYKIIEKRQSVAFWCNPISGHATLYWYQQILGQGPKLLIQFQNNGVVDDSQLPKDRFSAERLKGVDSTLKIQPAKLEDSAVYLCASSPIKTSASTDTQYFGPGTRLTVL.

This clonotype appeared once. This rearrangement joins TRBV29-1 to TRBJ2-7; D not resolved. Germline V CDR1 and CDR2: SQVTM, ANQGSEA. V was clipped by 6 bases and J by 2 bases, with 17 bases between them. This CDR3 spans 14 amino acids. CDR3: CSVQTTKVTYEQYF. The CDR3, as DNA: TGCAGCGTCCAGACGACAAAAGTCACCTACGAGCAGTACTTC.

The gene calls are TRBV20-1 and TRBJ2-1, with 9 positions matching TRBD2. The J segment lost 9 bases and the V segment lost 6 bases, leaving 9 bases of the junction unmatched. CDR3 length: 13 residues. Looked up from germline, CDR1 is DFQATT and CDR2 is SNEGSKA (reference sequence). CDR3 sequence reads: CSAEIDSGSEQFF. CDR3 DNA: TGCAGTGCCGAAATCGATAGCGGGAGTGAGCAGTTCTTC.